What follows describes a single T cell receptor beta chain. The data are from a study of blood T cell repertoires in COVID-19. Study-wide context: Nucleic acid was either cDNA or gDNA, and it came from T cells, B-cell-depleted T cells, or PBMCs.

Generated by immunoSEQ multiplex PCR, the TCRdb table keeps only in-frame clones and is missing some. This table has about 270,000 clones, 85% to 90% appearing once. J was trimmed by 11 bases and V by 3 bases; bases with no gene match: 9. The germline gives CDR1 MDHEN, CDR2 SYDVKM. This CDR3 spans 13 amino acids. This rearrangement joins TRBV28 to TRBJ1-1, with TRBD1 matching over 7 bases. The sequenced material came from PBMCs or T cells enriched from blood (not recorded which). The receptor was derived from a man between 18 and 35 years old who had recovered from COVID-19. In DNA form, the CDR3 reads TGTGCCAGCAGTTTGAGGGGGCTGGTCGGGGCTTTCTTT. Its translation is CASSLRGLVGAFF.